One and the same sample provided the 17 T cell receptor beta chains below, sequenced in a study of cytomegalovirus exposure and HLA in healthy donors. Sequencing was performed with immunoSEQ multiplex PCR; in TCRdb, only in-frame clones are kept and a portion is missing. The repertoire has about 180,000 clones, less than 85% of them found once; the top ten carry approximately 15%. Sequencing was performed on PBMCs. These receptors were taken from a man between 18 and 29 years old in good health and CMV-seropositive.

The chain uses TRBV7-2 and TRBJ1-5; tentative D call: TRBD1 (5 bases). The CDR3 covers 15 residues. CDR1 SGHTA and CDR2 FQGNSA come from the germline V gene. V shed 4 bases and J shed 4 bases, with 14 bases lying between them. CDR3 nucleotide sequence: TGTGCCAGCAGCTCCTGGGCGACAGAAAATCAGCCCCAGCATTTT. Its protein is CASSSWATENQPQHF.

This chain joins TRBV27 and TRBJ2-3, with 7 bases identical to TRBD2. The trim removed 6 bases at V and 4 bases at J, leaving 10 bases unmatched. Germline V gives CDR1 MNHEY, CDR2 SMNVEV (reference sequence). This CDR3 contains 15 residues. The CDR3 here is CASSWRGGKADTQYF. CDR3 bases: TGTGCCAGCAGCTGGCGCGGGGGAAAGGCAGATACGCAGTATTTT.

J is TRBJ2-1 and V is TRBV29-1; perhaps TRBD2 as D (6 bases). The CDR3 totals 12 residues. Trimming cost V 4 bases and J 9 bases, with 13 bases left between them. Germline CDR1 is SQVTM and CDR2 is ANQGSEA. CDR3 sequence reads: CSVGLVGGEQFF. For the CDR3, the DNA is TGCAGCGTTGGACTAGTGGGAGGTGAGCAGTTCTTC.

This chain connects TRBV4-1 to TRBJ1-4; the match to TRBD1 covers 7 bases. Losses at the gene ends were 4 bases for V and 3 bases for J; bases not matched to a gene: 11. The CDR3 consists of 17 residues. The germline gives CDR1 MGHRA, CDR2 YSYEKL. CDR3 nucleotides: TGCGCCAGCAGCCCCAGGGGGGCTCATGAGCCTAATGAAAAACTGTTTTTT. The encoded protein is CASSPRGAHEPNEKLFF.

This clone has ten or more counts. The chain is built from TRBV2 and TRBJ2-1; 9 nucleotides agree with TRBD2. Unmatched junction bases numbered 7, after V lost 2 bases and J lost 5 bases. Germline V CDR1 and CDR2: SNHLY, FYNNEI. The CDR3 sequence is 16 residues long. The CDR3 sequence: CASSERASGADNEQFF. The CDR3 DNA reads as TGTGCCAGCAGTGAACGGGCTAGCGGGGCCGACAATGAGCAGTTCTTC.

The CDR3 region is CASTEDSPLSYEQYF. The CDR3, as DNA: TGCGCCAGCACGGAGGACAGTCCCCTTTCCTACGAGCAGTACTTC. V usage is TRBV5-1 and J usage is TRBJ2-7; tentative D call: TRBD1 (6 bases). The CDR3 runs 15 residues. Germline V lookup: CDR1 SGHRS, CDR2 YFSETQ. V was shortened by 6 bases and J by 1 base, with 17 bases between the two germline ends.

The chain combines TRBV27 with TRBJ2-3, with TRBD2 identical over 12 bases. The CDR3 runs to 16 residues. The V gene end was trimmed by 5 bases and the J gene end by 0 bases; junction bases not matched to a gene: 3. CDR1 and CDR2 (germline): MNHEY, SMNVEV (reference sequence). The CDR3 reads CASSAGLAGSTDTQYF. CDR3 bases: TGTGCCAGCAGTGCCGGACTAGCGGGGAGCACAGATACGCAGTATTTT.

The V call is TRBV4-1, the J call TRBJ2-2, with D perhaps TRBD2 (6 bases). V was pared by 1 base and J by 7 bases, with 7 bases between. This CDR3 has 13 residues. CDR1 and CDR2 (germline): MGHRA, YSYEKL. The CDR3 is CASSQGEDGELFF. CDR3 coding DNA: TGCGCCAGCAGCCAAGGGGAGGACGGGGAGCTGTTTTTT.

This sequence joins TRBV28 and TRBJ1-6; a possible D gene is TRBD1 (6 bases). Trimming pared 6 bases from V and 6 bases from J, leaving 12 bases between. Germline V gene data show CDR1 as MDHEN and CDR2 as SYDVKM. The CDR3 has 14 amino acids. The CDR3 is CASSETGSNSPLHF. DNA of the CDR3: TGTGCCAGCAGCGAGACAGGCTCTAATTCACCCCTCCACTTT. Full variable domain (remainder filled in from reference TRBV28 and TRBJ1-6): DVKVTQSSRYLVKRTGEKVFLECVQDMDHENMFWYRQDPGLGLRLIYFSYDVKMKEKGDIPEGYSVSREKKERFSLILESASTNQTSMYLCASSETGSNSPLHFGNGTRLTVT.

This chain uses TRBV4-1 with TRBJ2-1; 10 bases are a match to TRBD2. CDR3 length equals 16 residues. With V trimmed by 0 bases and J by 8 bases, 7 bases remained unmatched. Germline CDR1 reads MGHRA; CDR2 reads YSYEKL. As DNA, the CDR3 is TGCGCCAGCAGCCAAGAGAAGCTAGCGGGAGACGATGAGCAGTTCTTC. Its translation: CASSQEKLAGDDEQFF.

V usage is TRBV11-2 and J usage is TRBJ1-4; D unresolved. Germline V gene sequence: CDR1 SGHAT, CDR2 FQNNGV. The CDR3 spans 12 residues. V was pared by 5 bases and J by 7 bases, with 8 bases between. In DNA, the CDR3 is TGTGCCAGCAGCCCGGGGTCTGAAAAACTGTTTTTT. Translation gives CASSPGSEKLFF.

The V and J genes are TRBV6-5 and TRBJ1-1; D is unclear. Germline loops: CDR1 MNHEY, CDR2 SVGAGI. The V gene lost 2 bases and the J gene lost 6 bases, with 10 bases spanning the gap. The CDR3 sequence is 13 residues long. This CDR3 is CASSYGRRAEAFF. The CDR3 nucleotides are TGTGCCAGCAGTTACGGGAGGAGGGCTGAAGCTTTCTTT.

The chain couples TRBV28 to TRBJ1-2; TRBD1 matches at 8 bases. CDR1 and CDR2 from the germline V gene are MDHEN and SYDVKM. The trim removed 5 bases at V and 4 bases at J, leaving 9 bases unmatched. The CDR3 is 15 residues long. The CDR3 reads CASSPPDRAAYGYTF. The CDR3 DNA follows: TGTGCCAGCAGTCCCCCGGACAGGGCAGCCTATGGCTACACCTTC.

The V gene is TRBV7-2, the J gene TRBJ2-7; D perhaps matches TRBD1 (6 bases). CDR1 and CDR2 (germline): SGHTA, FQGNSA. V was trimmed by 2 bases and J by 2 bases, leaving 13 bases between them. The CDR3 is made up of 15 amino acids. The CDR3: CASSLRTETPYEQYF. CDR3 DNA: TGTGCCAGCAGCTTAAGGACAGAGACTCCCTACGAGCAGTACTTC.

On this clone itself: One end of the junction fails to match germline, which may point to a read error. The chain has TRBV4-1 and TRBJ2-7; TRBD2 matches at 9 bases. This CDR3 comprises 17 residues. The germline CDR1 and CDR2 sequences are MGHRA and YSYEKL. The CDR3 reads CASSQALAGPLSDEQYF. Here the CDR3 DNA reads TGCGCCAGCAGCCAAGCGCTAGCGGGACCTCTCTCCGACGAGCAGTACTTC.

The rearrangement links TRBV11-2 to TRBJ1-2, with D perhaps matching TRBD1 (5 bases). CDR3 length: 15 amino acids. The V end lost 5 bases, the J end lost 0 bases, and 13 bases lay between the germline ends. Germline assignment: CDR1 SGHAT and CDR2 FQNNGV. The CDR3 protein is CASSPDRGSNYGYTF. The CDR3 region has the DNA TGTGCCAGCAGCCCAGATAGGGGTTCTAACTATGGCTACACCTTC.

This clone was observed once. The rearrangement uses TRBV30 and TRBJ2-5, with 10 nucleotides matching TRBD2. Germline-derived CDR1 and CDR2 are GTSNPN and SVGIG (reference sequence). Germline trimming cut 4 bases from V and 5 bases from J; bases unmatched to any gene: 4. The CDR3 consists of 13 residues. The chain's CDR3 is CAWTSGSFETQYF. The CDR3 coding sequence is TGTGCCTGGACTAGCGGGAGTTTTGAGACCCAGTACTTC.